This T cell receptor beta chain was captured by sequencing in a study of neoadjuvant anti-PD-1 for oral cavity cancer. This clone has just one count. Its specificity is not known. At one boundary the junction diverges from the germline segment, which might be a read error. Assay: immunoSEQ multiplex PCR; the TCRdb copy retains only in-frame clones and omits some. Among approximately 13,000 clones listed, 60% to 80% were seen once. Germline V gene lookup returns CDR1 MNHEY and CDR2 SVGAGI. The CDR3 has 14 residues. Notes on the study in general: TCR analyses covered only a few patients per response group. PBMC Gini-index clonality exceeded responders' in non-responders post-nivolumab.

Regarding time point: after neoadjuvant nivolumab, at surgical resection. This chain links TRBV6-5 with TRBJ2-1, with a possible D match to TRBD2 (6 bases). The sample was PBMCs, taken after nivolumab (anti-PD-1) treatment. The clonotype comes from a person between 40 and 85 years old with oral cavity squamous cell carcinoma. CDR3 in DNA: TGTGCCAGCAGATCGGGGGTGGAATCAAATGAGCTGTTCTTC. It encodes CASRSGVESNELFF.